A selection of T cell receptor beta chains follows, all from one sample in a study of response to subunit inactivated influenza vaccine. TCRdb passed the RT-PCR reads through MiXCR, listing each CDR3 protein once. The sample records about 610,000 distinct CDR3 sequences, approximately 15% being singletons. Here the sequenced sample was PBMCs from blood, taken approximately 12 days after vaccination. These receptor sequences come from a man aged 45-65 years who received an inactivated influenza vaccine. Each CDR3 is given with its conserved first and last residue. The D gene is left open where the match is weak. Clone size, where shown, is once, few, many, or a class for clones that have expanded.

V	size	length	D	J	DNA	CDR3
TRBV15	NA	14	NA	TRBJ1-2	TGTGCCACCAGCAGAGACGGGACTAACTATGGCTACACCTTC	CATSRDGTNYGYTF
TRBV2	NA	15	TRBD1	TRBJ2-1	TGTGCCAGCAAGAGAACGACAGGGGGTTACGAGGAACAGTTCTTC	CASKRTTGGYEEQFF
TRBV7-2	few	14	NA	TRBJ2-7	TGTGCCAGCAGCTCGGATTCCCGCCCCTACGAGCAGTACTTC	CASSSDSRPYEQYF
TRBV12-3/TRBV12-4	many	16	NA	TRBJ1-1	NA	CASSFLAGASNTEAFF
TRBV7-2	many	13	NA	TRBJ1-6	TGTGCCAGCAGCTTAGAATTTGGGTCACCCCTCCACTTT	CASSLEFGSPLHF
TRBV30	NA	16	TRBD1	TRBJ1-5	TGTGCCTGGAGTCCCCCGGGGACAGGGAGAAATCAGCCCCAGCATTTT	CAWSPPGTGRNQPQHF
TRBV10-3	NA	15	TRBD2	TRBJ2-4	TGTGCCATCAGTGAGATTAGCGGGGGGCGGGAATCACAGTACTTC	CAISEISGGRESQYF
TRBV29-1	few	11	NA	TRBJ2-1	TGCAGCGTTAGGGGCAGTTCGGAGCAGTTCTTC	CSVRGSSEQFF
TRBV5-5	NA	15	NA	TRBJ1-5	TGTGCCAGCAGCCCCGAGAACGGTTACAATCAGCCCCAGCATTTT	CASSPENGYNQPQHF
TRBV28	NA	14	TRBD2	TRBJ2-1	TGTGCCAGCAGTTTGACTAGCGGGACGCTTGAGCAGTTCTTC	CASSLTSGTLEQFF
TRBV5-6	few	16	TRBD1	TRBJ2-7	TGTGCCAGCAGCTTCGGGACAGGGACCCACGGGGAGGAGCAGTACTTC	CASSFGTGTHGEEQYF
TRBV5-1	many	14	NA	TRBJ1-2	TGCGCCAGCAGCTTTATAGGCCAGGGGTATGGCTACACCTTC	CASSFIGQGYGYTF
TRBV4-3	few	13	NA	TRBJ1-3	TGCGCCAGCAGCCAAACCATAGGAAACACCATATATTTT	CASSQTIGNTIYF
TRBV19	many	15	TRBD1	TRBJ2-5	TGTGCCAGTAGTACAAGTAGACAGGGTTGGGAGACCCAGTACTTC	CASSTSRQGWETQYF
TRBV20-1	NA	15	NA	TRBJ1-1	TGCAGTGCTAGGCTGCTGCAGACAGGGAACACTGAAGCTTTCTTT	CSARLLQTGNTEAFF
TRBV20-1	few	15	TRBD2	TRBJ2-1	TGCAGTGCTAGAGGAGCGGGACTAGCCTACAATGAGCAGTTCTTC	CSARGAGLAYNEQFF